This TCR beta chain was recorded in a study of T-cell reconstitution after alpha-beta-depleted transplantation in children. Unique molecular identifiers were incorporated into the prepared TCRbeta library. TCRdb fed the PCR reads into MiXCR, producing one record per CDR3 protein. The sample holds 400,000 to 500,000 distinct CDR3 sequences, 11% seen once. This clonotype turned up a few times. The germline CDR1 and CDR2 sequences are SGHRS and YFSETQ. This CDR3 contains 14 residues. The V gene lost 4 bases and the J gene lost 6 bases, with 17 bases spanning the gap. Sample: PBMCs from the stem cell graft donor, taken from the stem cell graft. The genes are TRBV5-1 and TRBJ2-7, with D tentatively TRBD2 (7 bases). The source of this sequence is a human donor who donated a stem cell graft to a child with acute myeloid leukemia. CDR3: CASSKGEGGGEQYF. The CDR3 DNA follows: TGCGCCAGCAGCAAGGGGGAGGGCGGCGGCGAGCAGTACTTC.